This passage covers 5 T cell receptor beta chains from one sample sequenced in a study of blood T cell repertoires in COVID-19. The protocol was immunoSEQ multiplex PCR, while the TCRdb copy is restricted to in-frame clones and leaves out a portion. This sample has over 140,000 clones, with 60% to 80% found just once. The sample comprised peripheral blood. The receptors derive from a woman between 45 and 60 years old with active or convalescent COVID-19.

This clone was seen only once. J is TRBJ1-1 and V is TRBV24-1; 7 bases agree with TRBD1. Unmatched junction bases numbered 3, after V lost 3 bases and J lost 0 bases. The CDR3 is 15 residues long. Germline assignment: CDR1 KGHDR and CDR2 SFDVKD. CDR3 amino acids: CATSDMTGMNTEAFF. CDR3 DNA sequence: TGTGCCACCAGTGATATGACAGGGATGAACACTGAAGCTTTCTTT.

This clone was seen a single time. The chain employs TRBV6-4 and TRBJ1-5; unclear D gene. This CDR3 comprises 13 residues. V was pared by 5 bases and J by 3 bases, with 8 bases between. Germline CDR1 MRHNA, CDR2 SNTAGT. In DNA form, the CDR3 reads TGTGCCAGCAGTCCACTCCCCAATCAGCCCCAGCATTTT. This translates into CASSPLPNQPQHF.

This sequence joins TRBV6-6 and TRBJ1-2, with TRBD1 identical over 7 bases. V shed 6 bases, J shed 6 bases, and the junction held 7 bases outside the gene matches. CDR1 is MNHNY, CDR2 SVGAGI, per germline (reference sequence). There are 13 residues in the CDR3. In DNA form, the CDR3 reads TGTGCCAGCAGCAGGGGGACAGAAGATGGCTACACCTTC. Amino acids: CASSRGTEDGYTF.

The chain uses TRBV18 and TRBJ2-2, with 8 bases that match TRBD2. Germline values: CDR1 KGHSH, CDR2 LQKENI. The CDR3 is made up of 17 amino acids. V dropped 2 bases and J dropped 2; count of bases not matched to a gene: 7. CDR3 sequence (DNA): TGTGCCAGCTCACCAACTACGGCGGGGGGAAACACCGGGGAGCTGTTTTTT. Its protein is CASSPTTAGGNTGELFF.

The chain carries TRBV4-3 and TRBJ2-3, with D unclear. Germline CDR1 LGHNA, CDR2 YSLEER. The CDR3 runs to 15 residues. V was pared by 0 bases and J by 0 bases, with 7 bases between. The CDR3 here is CASSQEWHSTDTQYF. CDR3 nucleotides: TGCGCCAGCAGCCAAGAGTGGCATAGCACAGATACGCAGTATTTT.